A single sample is the source of the 3 T cell receptor beta chains below, sequenced in a study of blood T cell repertoires in COVID-19 (dated by TCRdb to the early 2020s). The library was prepared using the immunoSEQ multiplex PCR assay. TCRdb limited this immuneACCESS table to in-frame rearrangements with V and J called. A share of clones is missing; checked studies link under half to unresolved V genes, and the rest is unexplained. The sample has roughly 200,000 clones on record, roughly 80% of them singletons. Roughly 7.9% of the sample goes to the ten largest clones. Sequenced input: peripheral blood. Receptor source: a woman older than 75 with acute or convalescent COVID-19.

The genes are TRBV7-2 and TRBJ2-7; D perhaps matches TRBD2 (6 bases). Germline CDR1 reads SGHTA; CDR2 reads FQGNSA. Between the trimmed V and J ends, which lost 1 base and 3 bases, there was a span of 16 bases. The CDR3 is 16 residues long. CDR3 bases: TGTGCCAGCAGCTTAGGGGCAAACCGGGGGATCTACGAGCAGTACTTC. Translated: CASSLGANRGIYEQYF.

J is TRBJ1-5 and V is TRBV6-6; 8 bases are a match to TRBD1. This CDR3 is built from 14 residues. CDR1 is MNHNY, CDR2 SVGAGI, per germline (reference sequence). V shed 5 bases and J 4 bases; nucleotides not matched to a gene: 4. CDR3 protein: CASSLQGANQPQHF. CDR3 in DNA: TGTGCCAGCAGTCTTCAGGGGGCGAATCAGCCCCAGCATTTT.

CDR3 loop: CASNTIRTRYYEQYF. For the CDR3, the DNA is TGTGCCAGCAACACAATCAGGACAAGATACTACGAGCAGTACTTC. The rearrangement uses TRBV28 and TRBJ2-7; maybe TRBD1 (5 bases). Germline CDR1 reads MDHEN; CDR2 reads SYDVKM. Trimming pared 7 bases from V and 3 bases from J, leaving 19 bases between. The CDR3 spans 15 residues.